This T cell receptor beta chain stems from a study of CD8 T cells in Susac syndrome. Reverse transcription of about 0.45 to 1 ug RNA was carried out with random hexamers. immunoSEQ multiplex PCR amplified TCR beta CDR3 across 54 Vbeta, 13 Jbeta. TCRdb reprocessed the immunoSEQ multiplex PCR reads with MiXCR, giving one entry per CDR3 protein. The sample lists about 300,000 distinct CDR3 sequences; about 88% were seen once. The authors sequenced TCR beta from blood CD8+ and CD4+ T cells. Treatment-naive patients with stable or active relapsing-remitting disease served as multiple sclerosis controls. Germline loops: CDR1 MNHEY, CDR2 SMNVEV (reference sequence). CDR3 length equals 12 residues. Trimming shortened V by 5 bases and J by 7 bases, and 9 bases separated the two germline ends.

This chain links TRBV27 with TRBJ1-5; D is ambiguous. The TCR was taken from a human donor with multiple sclerosis. Sequenced input: CD8+ T cells from PBMCs. The CDR3 spells CASSGPGQPQHF. DNA of the CDR3: TGTGCCAGCAGTGGCCCTGGGCAGCCCCAGCATTTT.